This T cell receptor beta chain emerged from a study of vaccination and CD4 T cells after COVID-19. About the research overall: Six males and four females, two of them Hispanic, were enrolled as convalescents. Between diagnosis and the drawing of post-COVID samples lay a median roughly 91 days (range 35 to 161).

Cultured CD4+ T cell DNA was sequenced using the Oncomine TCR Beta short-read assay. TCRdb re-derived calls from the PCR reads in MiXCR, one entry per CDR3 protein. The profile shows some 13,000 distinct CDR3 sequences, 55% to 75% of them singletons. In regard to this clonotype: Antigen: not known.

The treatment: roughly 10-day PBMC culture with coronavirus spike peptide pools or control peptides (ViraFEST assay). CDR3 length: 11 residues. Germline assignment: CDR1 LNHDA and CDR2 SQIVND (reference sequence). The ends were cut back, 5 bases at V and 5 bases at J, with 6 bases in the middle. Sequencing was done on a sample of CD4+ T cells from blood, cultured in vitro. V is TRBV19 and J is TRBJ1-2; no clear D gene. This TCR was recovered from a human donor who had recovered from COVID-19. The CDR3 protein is CASSVYYGYTF. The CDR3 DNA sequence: TGTGCCAGTAGTGTATATTATGGCTACACCTTC.